The 15 T cell receptor beta chains below all came from one sample that was sequenced in a study of beta chain features in type 1 diabetes. The sequenced template was cDNA made from the entire isolated RNA. Only in-frame clones appear in the TCRdb table, and some are missing; sequencing was by immunoSEQ multiplex PCR. Seen here are 40,000 to 45,000 clones, about 52% observed once, and the top ten hold more than 0.6%. The sample consisted of central memory CD4+ T cells from blood. The origin of the receptors is a woman aged 18-30 years in good health.

The rearrangement joins TRBV6-6 to TRBJ2-1; 9 positions agree with TRBD2. V gave up 5 bases and J gave up 7 bases; unmatched junction bases: 6. The germline V gene has CDR1 MNHNY and CDR2 SVGAGI (reference sequence). The CDR3 contains 14 residues. CDR3 in amino acids: CASSPRGGFNEQFF. DNA of the CDR3: TGTGCCAGCAGTCCGCGGGGGGGTTTTAATGAGCAGTTCTTC.

The CDR3 reads CASSPREGTLEQYF. CDR3 DNA sequence: TGTGCCAGCAGCCCACGGGAAGGTACACTCGAGCAGTACTTC. The chain uses TRBV7-8 and TRBJ2-7, with D perhaps matching TRBD2 (5 bases). Germline loops: CDR1 SGHVS, CDR2 FQNEAQ. V lost 5 bases, J lost 6 bases, and 17 bases lay in between. CDR3 length equals 14 residues.

The chain employs TRBV2 and TRBJ2-5; perhaps TRBD1 as D (5 bases). The length of the CDR3 is 18 residues. Germline CDR1 reads SNHLY; CDR2 reads FYNNEI. V was shortened by 1 base and J by 4 bases, with 22 bases between the two germline ends. CDR3 region: CASSEGGFVRPQGETQYF. In DNA, the CDR3 is TGTGCCAGCAGTGAAGGAGGTTTTGTGCGACCCCAGGGAGAGACCCAGTACTTC.

The chain recombines TRBV19 with TRBJ1-3, with D possibly being TRBD1 (6 bases). Germline-derived CDR1 and CDR2 are LNHDA and SQIVND (reference sequence). V was cut by 3 bases and J by 3 bases, with 6 bases left in between. The CDR3 spans 13 residues. The CDR3 DNA follows: TGTGCCAGTAGTATGGACAGTGGAAACACCATATATTTT. It is translated as CASSMDSGNTIYF.

V gene TRBV21-1 combines with J gene TRBJ1-5; the table's D gene call, TRBD1, was not cross checked with the DNA. TRBV21-1 constitutes a pseudogene. The CDR3 covers 16 residues. This chain's CDR3 is CASSIYGTALNQPQHF. Written as DNA, the CDR3 is TGTGCCAGCAGCATTTACGGGACAGCTCTCAATCAGCCCCAGCATTTT.

The rearrangement uses TRBV6-1 and TRBJ2-2, with 9 bases matching TRBD1. CDR1 is MNHNS, CDR2 SASEGT, per germline. J lost 3 bases, V lost 6 bases, and 5 bases had no gene match. There are 15 residues in the CDR3. The DNA of the CDR3 is TGTGCCAGCAGGGGGACAGGGTTTTACACCGGGGAGCTGTTTTTT. It codes for CASRGTGFYTGELFF.

The V gene is TRBV6-1, the J gene TRBJ2-2; 7 positions agree with TRBD2. The CDR3 is 15 residues long. V shed 1 base, J shed 7 bases, and the junction held 6 bases outside the gene matches. Germline V gene lookup returns CDR1 MNHNS and CDR2 SASEGT. CDR3: CASSEGAGRIGELFF. CDR3 DNA sequence: TGTGCCAGCAGTGAAGGAGCGGGGAGGATCGGGGAGCTGTTTTTT.

The chain uses TRBV28 and TRBJ1-5, with D tentatively TRBD1 (5 bases). Germline CDR1 reads MDHEN; CDR2 reads SYDVKM. The CDR3 runs 14 residues. V lost 8 bases and J 0 bases, leaving 11 bases between the germline ends. For the CDR3, the DNA is TGTGCCAGCCGGGGGGAACATAGCAATCAGCCCCAGCATTTT. It specifies CASRGEHSNQPQHF.

This clone was recorded a few times. J is TRBJ2-1 and V is TRBV2; D is ambiguous. With 2 bases removed from V and 11 bases from J, the gap between germline ends came to 10 bases. The CDR3 loop spans 12 amino acids. Germline CDR1 reads SNHLY; CDR2 reads FYNNEI. The CDR3 nucleotides are TGTGCCAGCAGTGAACATTTAGCCCAGCAGTTCTTC. Translation gives CASSEHLAQQFF. The complete variable domain, with remaining parts taken from reference TRBV2 and TRBJ2-1, reads EPEVTQTPSHQVTQMGQEVILRCVPISNHLYFYWYRQILGQKVEFLVSFYNNEISEKSEIFDDQFSVERPDGSNFTLKIRSTKLEDSAMYFCASSEHLAQQFFGPGTRLTVL.

The chain carries TRBV6-1 and TRBJ1-2; D unclear. Germline CDR1 MNHNS, CDR2 SASEGT. Trimming stripped 4 bases from V and 5 bases from J, with 11 bases between. CDR3 length equals 13 residues. The CDR3 protein is CASSARGGYGYTF. The CDR3 nucleotides read TGTGCCAGCAGTGCCCGAGGAGGGTATGGCTACACCTTC.

This chain connects TRBV6-4 to TRBJ2-1; 9 bases are a match to TRBD2. With V trimmed by 3 bases and J by 12 bases, 18 bases remained unmatched. CDR1 MRHNA and CDR2 SNTAGT come from the germline V gene. This CDR3 is built from 17 residues. The CDR3 is CASSELKGPSGMSSQFF. The CDR3 DNA reads as TGTGCCAGCAGTGAATTAAAGGGTCCTAGCGGGATGAGTTCGCAGTTCTTC.

This chain uses TRBV9 with TRBJ2-2, with D perhaps matching TRBD1 (5 bases). The CDR3 has 17 amino acids. Per the germline V gene, CDR1 is SGDLS and CDR2 is YYNGEE. V lost 0 bases to trimming and J lost 4 bases, with 16 bases between them. DNA of the CDR3: TGTGCCAGCAGCGTAGAATTCGGCAGGGTGGGCACCGGGGAGCTGTTTTTT. This gives the protein CASSVEFGRVGTGELFF.

This clone was found a few times. The chain carries TRBV5-1 and TRBJ2-7; 10 bases line up with TRBD2. The germline V gene has CDR1 SGHRS and CDR2 YFSETQ. With V trimmed by 0 bases and J by 4 bases, 10 bases remained unmatched. The CDR3 is 17 residues long. The DNA of the CDR3 is TGCGCCAGCAGCTTGGAAGGTTCACTAGCGGGAAGGTACGAGCAGTACTTC. Residues: CASSLEGSLAGRYEQYF. Drawing the rest from reference TRBV5-1 and TRBJ2-7, the complete variable domain is KAGVTQTPRYLIKTRGQQVTLSCSPISGHRSVSWYQQTPGQGLQFLFEYFSETQRNKGNFPGRFSGRQFSNSRSEMNVSTLELGDSALYLCASSLEGSLAGRYEQYFGPGTRLTVT.

This sequence joins TRBV30 and TRBJ1-3; D ambiguous. V lost 2 bases and J lost 2, with 7 bases in between. Germline V gene lookup returns CDR1 GTSNPN and CDR2 SVGIG (reference sequence). This CDR3 has 13 amino acids. This chain's CDR3 is CAWSRAAGNTIYF. The CDR3 DNA reads TGTGCCTGGAGTAGAGCTGCTGGAAACACCATATATTTT.

The chain has TRBV5-1 and TRBJ1-3, with 7 bases matching TRBD1. Trimming took 6 bases from V and 1 from J; bases not matched to a gene: 10. This CDR3 is built from 16 residues. Germline V gene sequence: CDR1 SGHRS, CDR2 YFSETQ. The CDR3 loop reads CASTVSPGQSGNTIYF. The CDR3 DNA follows: TGCGCCAGCACCGTCAGCCCGGGACAGTCTGGAAACACCATATATTTT.